Listed here are 25 T cell receptor beta chains from one sample, sequenced in a study of cytomegalovirus exposure and HLA in healthy donors. Primers: 60 Vbeta forward and 13 Jbeta reverse. Here immunoSEQ multiplex PCR was the method, and the copy in TCRdb shows in-frame clones only, minus some. Seen in this sample are 100,000 to 150,000 clones; the ten most common clones hold over 1.5%. The specimen was PBMCs. These receptor sequences come from a man younger than 35 in good health and CMV-seronegative.

CDR3 sequence: CASSLGQNNEKLFF. In DNA, the CDR3 is TGTGCCAGCAGCTTGGGACAGAATAATGAAAAACTGTTTTTT. The genes are TRBV11-3 and TRBJ1-4, with 7 nucleotides matching TRBD1. Germline lookup yields CDR1 SGHNT and CDR2 YENEEA. With V trimmed by 3 bases and J by 4 bases, 2 bases remained unmatched. This CDR3 has 14 amino acids.

This sequence joins TRBV4-3 and TRBJ2-7, with 7 bases matching TRBD1. CDR3 size: 18 residues. J lost 0 bases, V lost 0 bases, and 11 bases had no gene match. In germline, CDR1 is LGHNA, CDR2 YSLEER. CDR3 coding DNA: TGCGCCAGCAGCCAAGATCACGGAGGACAGGACTTCTCCTACGAGCAGTACTTC. Its protein product is CASSQDHGGQDFSYEQYF.

This chain uses TRBV7-2 with TRBJ2-2; 7 bases map to TRBD1. The J segment lost 4 bases and the V segment lost 5 bases, leaving 4 bases of the junction unmatched. CDR3 length equals 14 residues. Germline-derived CDR1 and CDR2 are SGHTA and FQGNSA. The CDR3 here is CASSRDRLTGELFF. The CDR3 DNA sequence: TGTGCCAGCAGCCGGGACAGACTCACCGGGGAGCTGTTTTTT.

The chain employs TRBV9 and TRBJ1-2; possible D gene TRBD1, 6 bases. V was pared by 4 bases and J by 6 bases, with 10 bases between. CDR1 and CDR2 (germline): SGDLS, YYNGEE. The length of the CDR3 is 12 residues. CDR3 sequence (DNA): TGTGCCAGCAGCCGGGGGGGCGATGGCTACACCTTC. It codes for CASSRGGDGYTF.

CDR3 sequence: CASSFSDSGNTIYF. In DNA form, the CDR3 reads TGTGCCAGCAGCTTCTCGGACAGTGGAAACACCATATATTTT. V and J are TRBV7-3 and TRBJ1-3, with D perhaps matching TRBD1 (6 bases). The germline V gene encodes CDR1 SGHTA and CDR2 FQGTGA. The CDR3 is 14 amino acids. V lost 3 bases and J 3 bases, leaving 9 bases between the germline ends.

The chain combines TRBV28 with TRBJ1-1, with 9 bases matching TRBD1. This CDR3 is built from 16 residues. CDR1 and CDR2 (germline): MDHEN, SYDVKM. The J segment lost 7 bases and the V segment lost 6 bases, leaving 15 bases of the junction unmatched. The chain's CDR3 is CASSPPGQGSGGEAFF. The CDR3 DNA reads TGTGCCAGCAGCCCCCCGGGACAGGGTTCCGGGGGTGAAGCTTTCTTT.

J is TRBJ2-2 and V is TRBV7-3, with D possibly TRBD2 on 5 matching bases. This CDR3 has 16 residues. Germline V gene lookup returns CDR1 SGHTA and CDR2 FQGTGA. V dropped 5 bases and J dropped 0 bases, with 13 bases sitting between them. This CDR3 reads CASSVFGVTNTGELFF. The CDR3 DNA sequence: TGTGCCAGCAGCGTTTTCGGGGTTACGAACACCGGGGAGCTGTTTTTT.

The chain joins TRBV25-1 to TRBJ2-1, with D hard to call. The V gene lost 4 bases and the J gene lost 10 bases, with 26 bases spanning the gap. The germline gives CDR1 MGHDK, CDR2 SYGVNS. CDR3 length: 17 amino acids. The CDR3: CASSAIMIARRNPEQFF. In DNA, the CDR3 is TGTGCCAGCAGTGCGATCATGATAGCCCGCCGCAATCCGGAGCAGTTCTTC.

The rearrangement joins TRBV28 to TRBJ2-3, with D tentatively TRBD1 (6 bases). Trimming took 10 bases from V and 7 from J, leaving 12 bases between them. The CDR3 is made up of 11 amino acids. Germline CDR1 and CDR2: MDHEN and SYDVKM. CDR3 in amino acids: CAIRRGNTQYF. DNA of the CDR3: TGTGCCATCCGAAGGGGGAATACGCAGTATTTT. The complete variable domain, with remaining parts taken from reference TRBV28 and TRBJ2-3, reads DVKVTQSSRYLVKRTGEKVFLECVQDMDHENMFWYRQDPGLGLRLIYFSYDVKMKEKGDIPEGYSVSREKKERFSLILESASTNQTSMYLCAIRRGNTQYFGPGTRLTVL.

The V and J genes are TRBV28 and TRBJ1-1; D is possibly TRBD1 (6 bases). Germline assignment: CDR1 MDHEN and CDR2 SYDVKM. Trimming stripped 9 bases from V and 14 bases from J, with 19 bases between. The CDR3 consists of 11 residues. CDR3 nucleotide sequence: TGTGCCAGTGACCCCGGGACACGCAGATTCTTT. This sequence encodes CASDPGTRRFF.

Comments on this clone: The germline gene is not matched at one end of the junction; a read error may be the cause. The chain carries TRBV10-3 and TRBJ2-2; 9 bases match TRBD1. In germline, CDR1 is ENHRY, CDR2 SYGVKD. This CDR3 contains 15 residues. CDR3 region: CAIRGDRENAGELFF. The DNA for the CDR3 is TGTGCCATCAGGGGGGACAGGGAGAACGCCGGGGAGCTGTTTTTT.

The V and J genes are TRBV28 and TRBJ1-2; tentatively, D is TRBD1 (5 bases). CDR1 MDHEN and CDR2 SYDVKM come from the germline V gene. CDR3 size: 16 residues. V lost 7 bases and J lost 5, with 23 bases in between. This CDR3 is CASTSFRRVEVYGYTF. CDR3 sequence (DNA): TGTGCCAGCACTTCTTTCCGCAGGGTGGAAGTGTATGGCTACACCTTC.

The rearrangement joins TRBV7-9 to TRBJ2-5, with 8 positions matching TRBD2. The CDR3 totals 16 residues. V lost 6 bases to trimming and J lost 4 bases; unmatched junction nucleotides: 13. Germline V CDR1 and CDR2: SEHNR, FQNEAQ (reference sequence). CDR3 nucleotides: TGTGCCAGCAGTAGCGGGGCCGGGACTCCCCGAGAGACCCAGTACTTC. This translates into CASSSGAGTPRETQYF.

The chain has TRBV25-1 and TRBJ2-7; 8 nucleotides align to TRBD1. CDR1 is MGHDK and CDR2 is SYGVNS in the germline V gene. CDR3 length: 13 amino acids. V trimming: 4 bases; J trimming: 6 bases; junction bases outside the gene matches: 5. The CDR3 reads CASSGGQGREQYF. The DNA for the CDR3 is TGTGCCAGCAGTGGAGGACAGGGTCGCGAGCAGTACTTC.

The rearrangement joins TRBV19 to TRBJ1-2; maybe TRBD1 (6 bases). CDR1 is LNHDA and CDR2 is SQIVND in the germline V gene (reference sequence). There are 17 residues in the CDR3. V lost 2 bases, J lost 7 bases, and 23 bases lay in between. CDR3 nucleotide sequence: TGTGCCAGTAGTATAAGTACTAACAGGGAGAGATATTCTGGCTACACCTTC. Residues: CASSISTNRERYSGYTF. Together with reference TRBV19 and TRBJ1-2, the CDR3 gives the full variable domain: DGGITQSPKYLFRKEGQNVTLSCEQNLNHDAMYWYRQDPGQGLRLIYYSQIVNDFQKGDIAEGYSVSREKKESFPLTVTSAQKNPTAFYLCASSISTNRERYSGYTFGSGTRLTVV.

The CDR3 is CASSEALAGGETQYF. The DNA for the CDR3 is TGTGCCAGCAGTGAAGCACTAGCGGGAGGAGAGACCCAGTACTTC. The chain uses TRBV2 and TRBJ2-5; 12 nucleotides match TRBD2. CDR1 and CDR2 (germline): SNHLY, FYNNEI. The CDR3 extends over 15 amino acids. The ends lost 0 bases at V and 4 bases at J; junction bases unmatched: 0.

This sequence joins TRBV7-3 and TRBJ1-1; D is uncertain. This CDR3 region has 13 residues. Per germline, CDR1 SGHTA and CDR2 FQGTGA. V dropped 5 bases and J dropped 1 base, with 8 bases sitting between them. CDR3 DNA sequence: TGTGCCAGCAGCCTCACAAGGAACACTGAAGCTTTCTTT. This translates into CASSLTRNTEAFF. The variable domain in full, with the rest retrieved from reference TRBV7-3 and TRBJ1-1, is GAGVSQTPSNKVTEKGKYVELRCDPISGHTALYWYRQSLGQGPEFLIYFQGTGAADDSGLPNDRFFAVRPEGSVSTLKIQRTERGDSAVYLCASSLTRNTEAFFGQGTRLTVV.

V is TRBV14 and J is TRBJ2-1; the D gene is possibly TRBD2 (6 bases). Per the germline V gene, CDR1 is SGHDN and CDR2 is FVKESK. Trimming shortened V by 0 bases and J by 8 bases, and 11 bases separated the two germline ends. This CDR3 comprises 14 residues. The CDR3 DNA reads as TGTGCCAGCAGCCAAGAGCGGACGGGGGATGAGCAGTTCTTC. This sequence encodes CASSQERTGDEQFF.

The V gene is TRBV7-9, the J gene TRBJ2-7, with D possibly being TRBD1 (6 bases). CDR3 length: 16 residues. Germline assignment: CDR1 SEHNR and CDR2 FQNEAQ (reference sequence). The V end was cut by 1 base, the J end by 2 bases, with 15 bases between. The CDR3, as DNA: TGTGCCAGCAGCTTAGGCGCAGGGGCGGCCGCCTACGAGCAGTACTTC. Translating it yields CASSLGAGAAAYEQYF.

The genes are TRBV9 and TRBJ2-2, with a tentative D call TRBD2 (6 bases). Germline V gives CDR1 SGDLS, CDR2 YYNGEE. The CDR3 is 15 amino acids. The V and J ends lost 0 bases and 5 bases respectively, with 11 bases between them. DNA of the CDR3: TGTGCCAGCAGCGTAGTTCCAGGAGGGACCGGGGAGCTGTTTTTT. Translating it yields CASSVVPGGTGELFF.

The rearrangement joins TRBV27 to TRBJ2-1; TRBD2 matches at 8 bases. Per germline, CDR1 MNHEY and CDR2 SMNVEV (reference sequence). This CDR3 is 15 amino acids long. Unmatched junction bases numbered 3, after V lost 5 bases and J lost 0 bases. This CDR3 is CASSPGLASYNEQFF. The CDR3 DNA reads TGTGCCAGCAGTCCCGGACTAGCCTCCTACAATGAGCAGTTCTTC.

V usage is TRBV2 and J usage is TRBJ1-1; unclear D gene. V lost 3 bases, J lost 1 base, and 9 bases lay in between. CDR1 is SNHLY, CDR2 FYNNEI, per germline. The CDR3 covers 14 residues. Here the CDR3 DNA reads TGTGCCAGCAGTGACAGGCTCGGGAACACTGAAGCTTTCTTT. Protein: CASSDRLGNTEAFF.

The J gene is TRBJ1-2, the V gene TRBV6-1; no definite D call. In germline, CDR1 is MNHNS, CDR2 SASEGT. This CDR3 has 16 residues. V shed 4 bases and J shed 0 bases, with 15 bases lying between them. CDR3: CASSGHSLQANYGYTF. The CDR3 DNA is TGTGCCAGCAGTGGACACTCCCTACAAGCTAACTATGGCTACACCTTC.

The rearrangement links TRBV7-2 to TRBJ2-3; 9 nucleotides match TRBD2. V dropped 3 bases and J dropped 2; count of bases not matched to a gene: 9. The CDR3 consists of 17 residues. Germline-derived CDR1 and CDR2 are SGHTA and FQGNSA. The CDR3 spells CASSFLKSGGSTDTQYF. The DNA of the CDR3 is TGTGCCAGCAGCTTTTTGAAAAGCGGGGGGTCCACAGATACGCAGTATTTT.

The V gene is TRBV5-1, the J gene TRBJ2-2; 15 nucleotides align to TRBD2. In germline, CDR1 is SGHRS, CDR2 YFSETQ. V was pared by 4 bases and J by 5 bases, with 12 bases of the junction left unmatched. The CDR3 runs to 19 residues. CDR3 in DNA: TGCGCCAGCAGCAAAAATGCCGGGACTAGCGGGGGGCTTACCGGGGAGCTGTTTTTT. It codes for CASSKNAGTSGGLTGELFF. Full variable domain (outside the CDR3, taken from reference TRBV5-1 and TRBJ2-2): KAGVTQTPRYLIKTRGQQVTLSCSPISGHRSVSWYQQTPGQGLQFLFEYFSETQRNKGNFPGRFSGRQFSNSRSEMNVSTLELGDSALYLCASSKNAGTSGGLTGELFFGEGSRLTVL.